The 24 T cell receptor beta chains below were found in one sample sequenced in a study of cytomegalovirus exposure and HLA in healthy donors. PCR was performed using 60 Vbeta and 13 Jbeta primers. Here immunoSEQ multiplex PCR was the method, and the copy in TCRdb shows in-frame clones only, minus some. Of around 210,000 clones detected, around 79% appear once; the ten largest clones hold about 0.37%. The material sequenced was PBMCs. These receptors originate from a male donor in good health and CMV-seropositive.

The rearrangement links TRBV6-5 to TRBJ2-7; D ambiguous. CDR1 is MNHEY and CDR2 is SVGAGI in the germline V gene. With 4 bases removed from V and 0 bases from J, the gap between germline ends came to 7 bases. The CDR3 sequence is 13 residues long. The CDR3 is CASSFYSSYEQYF. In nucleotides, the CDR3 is TGTGCCAGCAGTTTTTATAGCTCCTACGAGCAGTACTTC.

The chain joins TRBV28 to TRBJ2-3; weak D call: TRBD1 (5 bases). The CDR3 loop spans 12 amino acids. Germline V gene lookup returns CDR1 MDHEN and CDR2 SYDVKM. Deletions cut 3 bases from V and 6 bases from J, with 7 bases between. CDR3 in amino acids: CASSFQGDTQYF. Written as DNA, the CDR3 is TGTGCCAGCAGTTTCCAGGGTGATACGCAGTATTTT.

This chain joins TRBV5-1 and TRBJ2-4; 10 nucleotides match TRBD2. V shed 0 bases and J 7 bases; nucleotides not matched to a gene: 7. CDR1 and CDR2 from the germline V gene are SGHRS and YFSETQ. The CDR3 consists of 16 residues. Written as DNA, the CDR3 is TGCGCCAGCAGCTTGGGATCTAGCGGGAGAGGCAACATTCAGTACTTC. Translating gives CASSLGSSGRGNIQYF. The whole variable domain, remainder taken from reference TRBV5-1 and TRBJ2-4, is KAGVTQTPRYLIKTRGQQVTLSCSPISGHRSVSWYQQTPGQGLQFLFEYFSETQRNKGNFPGRFSGRQFSNSRSEMNVSTLELGDSALYLCASSLGSSGRGNIQYFGAGTRLSVL.

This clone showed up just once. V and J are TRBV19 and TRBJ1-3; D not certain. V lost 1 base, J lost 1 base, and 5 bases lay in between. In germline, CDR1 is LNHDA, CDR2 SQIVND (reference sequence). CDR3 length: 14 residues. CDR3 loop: CASSIAVSGNTIYF. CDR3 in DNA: TGTGCCAGTAGTATAGCGGTGTCTGGAAACACCATATATTTT.

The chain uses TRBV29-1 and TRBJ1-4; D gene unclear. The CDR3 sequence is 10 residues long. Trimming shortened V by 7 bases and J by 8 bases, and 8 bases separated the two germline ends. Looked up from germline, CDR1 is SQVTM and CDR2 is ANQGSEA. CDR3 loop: CSAQSEKLFF. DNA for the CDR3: TGCAGCGCCCAGTCCGAAAAACTGTTTTTT.

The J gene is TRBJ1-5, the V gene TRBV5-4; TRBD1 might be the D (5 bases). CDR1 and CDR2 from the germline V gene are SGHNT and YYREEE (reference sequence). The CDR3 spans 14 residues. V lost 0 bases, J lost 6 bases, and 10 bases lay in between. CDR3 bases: TGTGCCAGCAGCTTGGGCGGGGACGGTCAGCCCCAGCATTTT. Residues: CASSLGGDGQPQHF.

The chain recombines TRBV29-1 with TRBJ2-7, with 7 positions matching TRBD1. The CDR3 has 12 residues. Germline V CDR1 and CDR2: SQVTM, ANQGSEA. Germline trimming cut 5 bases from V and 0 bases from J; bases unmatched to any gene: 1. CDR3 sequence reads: CSVRDSSYEQYF. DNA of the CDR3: TGCAGCGTTAGGGACAGCTCCTACGAGCAGTACTTC.

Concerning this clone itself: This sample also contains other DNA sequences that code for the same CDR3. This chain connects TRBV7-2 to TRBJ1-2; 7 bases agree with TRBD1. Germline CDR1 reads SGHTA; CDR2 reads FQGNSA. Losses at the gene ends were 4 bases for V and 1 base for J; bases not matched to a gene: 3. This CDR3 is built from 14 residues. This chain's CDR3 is CASSWTGVNYGYTF. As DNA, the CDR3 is TGTGCCAGCAGCTGGACAGGAGTTAACTATGGCTACACCTTC.

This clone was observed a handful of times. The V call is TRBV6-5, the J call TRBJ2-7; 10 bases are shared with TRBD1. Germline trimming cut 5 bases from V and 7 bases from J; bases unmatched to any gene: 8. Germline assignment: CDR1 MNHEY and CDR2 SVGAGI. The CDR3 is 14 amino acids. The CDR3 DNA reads TGTGCCAGCAGTAACGACAGGGGGCTAGATGAGCAGTACTTC. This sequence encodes CASSNDRGLDEQYF.

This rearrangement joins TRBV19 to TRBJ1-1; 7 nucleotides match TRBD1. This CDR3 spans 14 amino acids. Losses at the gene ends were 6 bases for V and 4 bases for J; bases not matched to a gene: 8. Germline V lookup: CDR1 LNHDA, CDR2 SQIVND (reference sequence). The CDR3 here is CASRNRGQVTEAFF. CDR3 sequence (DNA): TGTGCCAGTAGGAATAGGGGGCAGGTCACTGAAGCTTTCTTT.

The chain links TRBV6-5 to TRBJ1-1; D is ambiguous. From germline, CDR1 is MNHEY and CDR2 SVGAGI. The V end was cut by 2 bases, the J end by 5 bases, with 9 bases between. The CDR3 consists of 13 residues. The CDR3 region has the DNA TGTGCCAGCAGTTACGGTGGAGAGACTGAAGCTTTCTTT. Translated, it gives CASSYGGETEAFF.

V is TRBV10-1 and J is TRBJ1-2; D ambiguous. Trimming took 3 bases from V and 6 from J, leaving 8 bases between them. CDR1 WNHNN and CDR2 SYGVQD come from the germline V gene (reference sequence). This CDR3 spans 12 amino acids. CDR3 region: CASSDSPDGYTF. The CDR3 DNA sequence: TGCGCCAGCAGTGACAGTCCTGATGGCTACACCTTC.

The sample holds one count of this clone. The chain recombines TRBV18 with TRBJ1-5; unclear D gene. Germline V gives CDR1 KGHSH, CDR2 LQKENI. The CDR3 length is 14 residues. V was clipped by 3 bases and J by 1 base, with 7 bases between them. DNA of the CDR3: TGTGCCAGCTCACCCGCTAGGAGCAATCAGCCCCAGCATTTT. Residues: CASSPARSNQPQHF.

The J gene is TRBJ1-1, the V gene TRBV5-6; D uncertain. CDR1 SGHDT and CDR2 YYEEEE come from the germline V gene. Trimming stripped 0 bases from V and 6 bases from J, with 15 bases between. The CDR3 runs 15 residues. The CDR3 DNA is TGTGCCAGCAGCTTGGAACCAGCCGGGAGGGCTGAAGCTTTCTTT. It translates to CASSLEPAGRAEAFF.

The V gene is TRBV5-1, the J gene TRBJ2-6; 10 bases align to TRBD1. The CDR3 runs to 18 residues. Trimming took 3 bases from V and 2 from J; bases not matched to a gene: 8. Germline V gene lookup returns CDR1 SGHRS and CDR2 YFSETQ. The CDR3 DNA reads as TGCGCCAGCAGCTGGCCGGGACAGGGGTCGACTGGGGCCAACGTCCTGACTTTC. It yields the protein CASSWPGQGSTGANVLTF.

The CDR3 protein is CASSLGLARDTQYF. CDR3 nucleotides: TGTGCCAGCAGCTTGGGCCTAGCAAGAGATACGCAGTATTTT. The V and J genes are TRBV5-6 and TRBJ2-3, with D possibly TRBD2 on 5 matching bases. Trimming stripped 0 bases from V and 5 bases from J, with 10 bases between. Germline loops: CDR1 SGHDT, CDR2 YYEEEE. There are 14 residues in the CDR3. The full variable domain, rest sourced from reference TRBV5-6 and TRBJ2-3, is DAGVTQSPTHLIKTRGQQVTLRCSPKSGHDTVSWYQQALGQGPQFIFQYYEEEERQRGNFPDRFSGHQFPNYSSELNVNALLLGDSALYLCASSLGLARDTQYFGPGTRLTVL.

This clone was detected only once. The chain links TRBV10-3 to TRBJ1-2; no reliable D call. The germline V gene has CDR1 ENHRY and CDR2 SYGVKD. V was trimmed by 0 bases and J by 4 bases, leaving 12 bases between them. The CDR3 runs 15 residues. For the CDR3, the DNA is TGTGCCATCAGTGAGTCGACGGGAGTAAGCTATGGCTACACCTTC. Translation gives CAISESTGVSYGYTF.

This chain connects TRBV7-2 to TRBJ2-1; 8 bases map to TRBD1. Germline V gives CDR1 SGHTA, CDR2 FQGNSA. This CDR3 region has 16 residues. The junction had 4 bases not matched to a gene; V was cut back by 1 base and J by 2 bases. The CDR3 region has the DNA TGTGCCAGCAGCTTAGGTCAGGGGGCCGCCTACAATGAGCAGTTCTTC. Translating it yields CASSLGQGAAYNEQFF.

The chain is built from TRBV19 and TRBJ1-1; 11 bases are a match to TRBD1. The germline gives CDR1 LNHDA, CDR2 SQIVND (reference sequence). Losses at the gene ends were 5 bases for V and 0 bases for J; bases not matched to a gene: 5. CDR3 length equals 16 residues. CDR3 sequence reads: CASSARTGGLNTEAFF. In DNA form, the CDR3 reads TGTGCCAGTAGTGCGAGGACAGGGGGCCTGAACACTGAAGCTTTCTTT. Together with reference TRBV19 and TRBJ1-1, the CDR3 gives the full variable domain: DGGITQSPKYLFRKEGQNVTLSCEQNLNHDAMYWYRQDPGQGLRLIYYSQIVNDFQKGDIAEGYSVSREKKESFPLTVTSAQKNPTAFYLCASSARTGGLNTEAFFGQGTRLTVV.

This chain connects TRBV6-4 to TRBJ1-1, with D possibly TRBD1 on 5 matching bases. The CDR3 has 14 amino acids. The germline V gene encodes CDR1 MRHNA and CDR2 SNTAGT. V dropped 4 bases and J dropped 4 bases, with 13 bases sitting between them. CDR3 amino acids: CASSAGEFSTEAFF. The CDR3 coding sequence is TGTGCCAGCAGTGCGGGGGAGTTTAGCACTGAAGCTTTCTTT.

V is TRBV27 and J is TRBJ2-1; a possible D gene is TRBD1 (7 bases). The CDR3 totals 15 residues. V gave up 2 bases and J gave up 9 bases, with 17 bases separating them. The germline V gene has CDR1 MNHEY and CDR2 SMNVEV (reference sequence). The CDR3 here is CASSLHRGGWVEQFF. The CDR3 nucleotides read TGTGCCAGCAGTTTACACAGGGGAGGCTGGGTTGAGCAGTTCTTC.

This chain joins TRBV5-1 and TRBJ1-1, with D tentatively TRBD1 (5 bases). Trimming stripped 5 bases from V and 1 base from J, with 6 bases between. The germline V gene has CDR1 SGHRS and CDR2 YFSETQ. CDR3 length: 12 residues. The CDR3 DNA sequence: TGCGCCAGCAGGACAGCGAACACTGAAGCTTTCTTT. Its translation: CASRTANTEAFF. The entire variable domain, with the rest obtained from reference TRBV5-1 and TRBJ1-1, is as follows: KAGVTQTPRYLIKTRGQQVTLSCSPISGHRSVSWYQQTPGQGLQFLFEYFSETQRNKGNFPGRFSGRQFSNSRSEMNVSTLELGDSALYLCASRTANTEAFFGQGTRLTVV.

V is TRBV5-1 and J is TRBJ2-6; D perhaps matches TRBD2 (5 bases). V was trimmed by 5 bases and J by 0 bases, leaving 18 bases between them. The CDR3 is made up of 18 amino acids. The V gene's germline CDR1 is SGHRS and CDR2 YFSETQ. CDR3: CASRRETSPFSGANVLTF. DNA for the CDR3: TGCGCCAGCAGGAGGGAGACAAGTCCGTTCTCTGGGGCCAACGTCCTGACTTTC.

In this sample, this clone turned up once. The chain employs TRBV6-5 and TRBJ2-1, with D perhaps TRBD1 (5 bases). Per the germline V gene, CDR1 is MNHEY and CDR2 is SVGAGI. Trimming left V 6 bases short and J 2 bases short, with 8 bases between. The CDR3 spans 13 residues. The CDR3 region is CASSAGPYNEQFF. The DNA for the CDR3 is TGTGCCAGCAGCGCAGGGCCCTACAATGAGCAGTTCTTC.